This T cell receptor (beta chain) was sequenced for a study of blood T cell repertoires in COVID-19. TCRdb's table, derived via immunoSEQ multiplex PCR, lists solely in-frame clones and lacks some. This table holds about 240,000 clones, roughly 76% found once. CDR1 and CDR2 from the germline V gene are MNHEY and SVGAGI. The J segment lost 3 bases and the V segment lost 2 bases, leaving 2 bases of the junction unmatched. This CDR3 comprises 15 residues. The sequenced sample was peripheral blood. This rearrangement joins TRBV6-5 to TRBJ1-5; 9 bases are shared with TRBD1. The source of this sequence is a woman of 80 years or more with COVID-19, enrolled during active disease. The CDR3 spells CASSYGQGYNQPQHF. As DNA, the CDR3 is TGTGCCAGCAGTTACGGACAGGGGTACAATCAGCCCCAGCATTTT.